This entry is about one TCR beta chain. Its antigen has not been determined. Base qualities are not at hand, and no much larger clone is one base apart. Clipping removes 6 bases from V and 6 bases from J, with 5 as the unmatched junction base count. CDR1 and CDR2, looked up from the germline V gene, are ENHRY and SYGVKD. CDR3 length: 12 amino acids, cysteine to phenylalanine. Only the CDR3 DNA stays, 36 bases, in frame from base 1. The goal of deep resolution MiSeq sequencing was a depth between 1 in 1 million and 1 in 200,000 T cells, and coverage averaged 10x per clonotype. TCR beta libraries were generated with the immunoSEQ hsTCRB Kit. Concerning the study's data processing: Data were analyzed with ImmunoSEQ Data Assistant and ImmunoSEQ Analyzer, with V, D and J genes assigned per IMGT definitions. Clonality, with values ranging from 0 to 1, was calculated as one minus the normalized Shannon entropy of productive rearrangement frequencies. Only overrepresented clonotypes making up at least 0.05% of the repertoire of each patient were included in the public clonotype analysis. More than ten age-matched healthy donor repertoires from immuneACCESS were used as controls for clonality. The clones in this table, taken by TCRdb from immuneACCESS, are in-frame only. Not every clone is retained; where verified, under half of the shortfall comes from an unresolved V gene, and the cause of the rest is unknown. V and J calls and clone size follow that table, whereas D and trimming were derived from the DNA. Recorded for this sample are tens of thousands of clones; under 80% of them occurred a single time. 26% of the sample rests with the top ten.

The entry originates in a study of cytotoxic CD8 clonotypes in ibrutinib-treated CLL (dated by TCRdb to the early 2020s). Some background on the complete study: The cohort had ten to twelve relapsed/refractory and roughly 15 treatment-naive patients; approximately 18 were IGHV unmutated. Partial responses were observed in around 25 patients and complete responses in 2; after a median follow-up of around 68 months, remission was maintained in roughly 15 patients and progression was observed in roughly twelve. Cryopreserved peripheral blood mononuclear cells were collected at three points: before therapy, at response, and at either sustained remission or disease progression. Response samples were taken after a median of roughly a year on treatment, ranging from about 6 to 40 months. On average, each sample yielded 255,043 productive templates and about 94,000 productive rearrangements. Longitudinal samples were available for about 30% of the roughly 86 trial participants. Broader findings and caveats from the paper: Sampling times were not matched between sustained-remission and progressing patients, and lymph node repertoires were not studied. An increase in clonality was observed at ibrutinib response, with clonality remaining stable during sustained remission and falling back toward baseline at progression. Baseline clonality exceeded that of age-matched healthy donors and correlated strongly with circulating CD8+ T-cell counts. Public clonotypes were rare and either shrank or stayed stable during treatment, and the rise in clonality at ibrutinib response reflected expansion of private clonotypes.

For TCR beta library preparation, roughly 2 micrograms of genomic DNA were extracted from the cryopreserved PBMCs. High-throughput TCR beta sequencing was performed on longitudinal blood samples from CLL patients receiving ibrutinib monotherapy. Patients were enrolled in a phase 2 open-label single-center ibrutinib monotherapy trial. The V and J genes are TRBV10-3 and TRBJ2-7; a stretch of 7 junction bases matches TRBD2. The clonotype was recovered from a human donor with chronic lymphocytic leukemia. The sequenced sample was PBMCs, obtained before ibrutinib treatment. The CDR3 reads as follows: CAIREGGFEQYF. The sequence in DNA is TGTGCCATCAGAGAGGGAGGGTTCGAGCAGTACTTC.